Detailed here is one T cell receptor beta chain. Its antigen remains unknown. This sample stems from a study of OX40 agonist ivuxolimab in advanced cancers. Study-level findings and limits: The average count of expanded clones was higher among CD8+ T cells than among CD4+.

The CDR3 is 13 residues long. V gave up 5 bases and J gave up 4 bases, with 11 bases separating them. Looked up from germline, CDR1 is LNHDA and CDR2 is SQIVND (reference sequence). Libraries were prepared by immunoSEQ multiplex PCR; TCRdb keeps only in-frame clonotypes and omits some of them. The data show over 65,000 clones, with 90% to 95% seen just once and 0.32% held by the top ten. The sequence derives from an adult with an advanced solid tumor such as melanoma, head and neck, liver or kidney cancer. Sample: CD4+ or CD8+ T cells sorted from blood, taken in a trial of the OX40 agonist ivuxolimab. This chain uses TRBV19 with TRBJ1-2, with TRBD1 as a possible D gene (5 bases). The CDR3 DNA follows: TGTGCCAGTAGTGGACAAGACCTCTATGGCTACACCTTC. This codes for CASSGQDLYGYTF.